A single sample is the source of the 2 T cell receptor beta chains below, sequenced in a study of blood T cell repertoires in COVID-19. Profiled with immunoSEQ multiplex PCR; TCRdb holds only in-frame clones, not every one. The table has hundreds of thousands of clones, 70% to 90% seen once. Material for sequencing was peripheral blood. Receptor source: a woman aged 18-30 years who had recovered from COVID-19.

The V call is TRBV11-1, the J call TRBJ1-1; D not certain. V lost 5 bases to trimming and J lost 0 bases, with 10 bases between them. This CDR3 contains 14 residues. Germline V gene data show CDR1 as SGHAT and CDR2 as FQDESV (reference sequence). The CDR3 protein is CASSLGQVNTEAFF. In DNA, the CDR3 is TGTGCCAGCAGCCTGGGCCAGGTGAACACTGAAGCTTTCTTT.

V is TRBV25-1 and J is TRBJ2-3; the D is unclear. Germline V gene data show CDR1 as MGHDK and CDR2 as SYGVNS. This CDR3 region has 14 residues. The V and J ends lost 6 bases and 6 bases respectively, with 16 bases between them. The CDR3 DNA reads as TGTGCCAGCAGGAACCCAGGAACGGTGGATACGCAGTATTTT. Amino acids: CASRNPGTVDTQYF.